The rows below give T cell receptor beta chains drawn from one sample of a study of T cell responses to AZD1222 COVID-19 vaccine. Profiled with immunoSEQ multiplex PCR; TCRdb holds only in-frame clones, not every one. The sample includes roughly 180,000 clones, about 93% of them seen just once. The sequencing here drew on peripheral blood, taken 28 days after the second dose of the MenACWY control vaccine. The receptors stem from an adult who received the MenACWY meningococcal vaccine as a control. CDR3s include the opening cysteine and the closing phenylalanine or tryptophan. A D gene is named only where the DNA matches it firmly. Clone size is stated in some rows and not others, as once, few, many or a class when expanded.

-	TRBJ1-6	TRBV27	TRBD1	TGTGCCAGCAGTTTAGGGTACAGGGGGACCCTCCACTTT	CASSLGYRGTLHF
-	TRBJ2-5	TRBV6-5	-	TGTGCCACCGGAGGGGACTTCCAAGAGACCCAGTACTTC	CATGGDFQETQYF
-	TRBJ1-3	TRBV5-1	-	TGCGCCAGCAGCTCCAACTCTGGAAACACCATATATTTT	CASSSNSGNTIYF
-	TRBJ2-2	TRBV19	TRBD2	TGTGCCAGCTACCTCGGGGGGGACACCGGGGAGCTGTTTTTT	CASYLGGDTGELFF
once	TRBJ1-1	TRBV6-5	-	TGTGCCAGCATTACACGGGGGCGGGGGAACACTGAAGCTTTCTTT	CASITRGRGNTEAFF
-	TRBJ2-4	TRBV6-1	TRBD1	TGTGCCAGCAGTGAAGCTTTTGGACAGGGATCCAACATTCAGTACTTC	CASSEAFGQGSNIQYF
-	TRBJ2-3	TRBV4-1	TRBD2	TGCGCCAGCAGCCAAGATCTAGCGGGGAGCACAGATACGCAGTATTTT	CASSQDLAGSTDTQYF
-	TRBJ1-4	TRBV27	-	TGTGCCAGCAGTATTAATAGGGGAGGTGAAAAACTGTTTTTT	CASSINRGGEKLFF
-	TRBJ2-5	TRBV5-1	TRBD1	TGCGCCAGCAGCGTCGGGACAGGGAGACAAGAGACCCAGTACTTC	CASSVGTGRQETQYF
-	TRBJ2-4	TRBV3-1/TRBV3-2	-	TGTGCCAGCAGTCCCCCAGGGGCGTTAAACATTCAGTACTTC	CASSPPGALNIQYF
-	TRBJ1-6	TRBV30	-	TGTGCCTGGAGTGTGGGCCCCCTCGGATCACCCCTCCACTTT	CAWSVGPLGSPLHF
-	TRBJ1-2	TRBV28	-	TGTGCCAGCAGTTCTGGGACGGATAACTATGGCTACACCTTC	CASSSGTDNYGYTF
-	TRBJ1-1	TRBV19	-	TGTGCCAGTAGATTGACAGAGAGGACTGAAGCTTTCTTT	CASRLTERTEAFF
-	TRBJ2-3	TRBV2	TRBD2	TGTGCCAGCACAGCGGGGAGACACAACACAGATACGCAGTATTTT	CASTAGRHNTDTQYF
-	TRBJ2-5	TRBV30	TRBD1	TGTGCCTGGAGTCGGGGGACAGGTCAAGAGACCCAGTACTTC	CAWSRGTGQETQYF
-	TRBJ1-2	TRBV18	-	TGTGCCAGCTCGCAGTCGCGGAATGGCTACACCTTC	CASSQSRNGYTF
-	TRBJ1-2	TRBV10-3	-	TGTGCCATCAGTGAGTCCTTGGACTATGGCTACACCTTC	CAISESLDYGYTF
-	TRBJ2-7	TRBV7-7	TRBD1	TGTGCTAGCAGCTCCGGGACAGGGGACTACGAGCAGTACTTC	CASSSGTGDYEQYF
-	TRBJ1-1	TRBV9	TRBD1	TGTGCCAGCAGCGTAGCAGGACAGGGGGCCGACACTGAAGCTTTCTTT	CASSVAGQGADTEAFF
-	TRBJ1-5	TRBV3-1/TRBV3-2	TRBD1	TGTGCCAGCAGTCAGGGAGGGGGCCGGCAGCCCCAGCATTTT	CASSQGGGRQPQHF
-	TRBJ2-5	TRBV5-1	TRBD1	TGCGCCAGCAGCAAGGGAACCGGGACAGAAGAGACCCAGTACTTC	CASSKGTGTEETQYF
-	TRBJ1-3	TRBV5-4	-	TGTGCCAGCAGCTTGTTTGCGGTTCCCTCTGGAAACACCATATATTTT	CASSLFAVPSGNTIYF
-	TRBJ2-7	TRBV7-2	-	TGTGCCAGCAGCACCCTGCCCCCCTACGAGCAGTACTTC	CASSTLPPYEQYF
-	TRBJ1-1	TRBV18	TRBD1	TGTGCCAGCTCATCGACAGGACAGGGGAACACTGAAGCTTTCTTT	CASSSTGQGNTEAFF
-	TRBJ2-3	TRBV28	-	TGTGCCAGCAGTTTATTAGGGGGTCAGCCGGATACGCAGTATTTT	CASSLLGGQPDTQYF
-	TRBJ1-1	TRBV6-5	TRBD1	TGTGCCAGCAGGGTAATCGGACAGGGGAGTGGGGGAGCTTTCTTT	CASRVIGQGSGGAFF